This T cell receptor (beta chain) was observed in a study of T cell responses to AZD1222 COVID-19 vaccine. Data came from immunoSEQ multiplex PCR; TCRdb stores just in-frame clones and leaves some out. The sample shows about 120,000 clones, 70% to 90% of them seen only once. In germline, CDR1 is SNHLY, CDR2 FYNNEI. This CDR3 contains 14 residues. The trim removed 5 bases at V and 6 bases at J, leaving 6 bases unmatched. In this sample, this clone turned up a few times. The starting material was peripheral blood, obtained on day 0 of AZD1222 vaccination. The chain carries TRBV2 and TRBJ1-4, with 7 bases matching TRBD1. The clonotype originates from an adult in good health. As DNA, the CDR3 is TGTGCCAGCAGTAAAGACAGGGTTGATGAAAAACTGTTTTTT. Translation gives CASSKDRVDEKLFF.